This entry describes one T cell receptor beta chain. Its antigen is undetermined. The sample belongs to a study of B cell selection in AIRE deficiency. General study results and limits: Shared Treg sequences had shorter CDR3s, biased toward rearrangements with few non-templated insertions. Only about a tenth of more than 3,000 shared Treg sequences were patient-specific; 31.6% healthy-specific. Approximately 29% of healthy-shared Treg TCRbeta sequences appeared in patient Tconv cells.

Sequencing was performed with immunoSEQ multiplex PCR; in TCRdb, only in-frame clones are kept and a portion is missing. The sample contains some 24,000 clones, about 96% of which appear only once. The CDR3 sequence is 11 residues long. Germline-derived CDR1 and CDR2 are SSHAT and FNYEAQ (reference sequence). Trimming shortened V by 6 bases and J by 4 bases, and 3 bases separated the two germline ends. The sorted conventional CD4 T cells were gated as CD4+CD127+. The receptor was isolated from a human donor in good health. The rearrangement links TRBV7-7 to TRBJ2-2, with D uncertain. The sequenced sample was CD4+CD127+ conventional T cells sorted from PBMCs. This chain's CDR3 is CASRSTGELFF. CDR3 bases: TGTGCCAGCAGGAGCACCGGGGAGCTGTTTTTT.